The clone carrying this TCR beta chain was picked up many times. The antigen remains unidentified. The data were obtained in a study of T-cell reconstitution after alpha-beta-depleted transplantation in children. The study's findings and limits: Surviving recipient T cells and thymic progenitors underlay high day-60 TCRbeta diversity in some patients. At around two months after transplant, the alpha-beta T cells were reportedly derived from several hundred expanded clones that came from non-depleted graft cells. The main origin of T-cell counts and diversity one year after transplant was newly produced T cells.

CDR3 length equals 17 residues. In germline, CDR1 is SGHKS, CDR2 YYEKEE (reference sequence). V gave up 1 base and J gave up 0 bases; unmatched junction bases: 7. During its preparation, the TCRbeta library received unique molecular identifiers. MiXCR was run by TCRdb on the PCR reads, yielding one entry per CDR3 protein. Here the sample spans 700,000 or so distinct CDR3 sequences, under 15% being singletons. This chain uses TRBV5-5 with TRBJ2-1; 7 bases map to TRBD2. Sequences were derived from PBMCs, sampled before TCRalphabeta/CD19-depleted stem cell transplant. This clonotype was obtained from a girl under 10 years old with congenital amegakaryocytic thrombocytopenia, due to receive a stem cell transplant. DNA for the CDR3: TGTGCCAGCAGCTTGTCTAGCGGAGTAAGCTCCTACAATGAGCAGTTCTTC. Translation: CASSLSSGVSSYNEQFF.